This is a list of T cell receptor beta chains from one sample in a study of cytomegalovirus exposure and HLA in healthy donors. TCRdb's copy holds only in-frame clones and misses some; the assay was immunoSEQ multiplex PCR. The sample carries tens of thousands of clones, roughly 90% recorded once. Sequenced sample: PBMCs. The receptors were gathered from a young man in good health and CMV-seronegative. The CDR3 runs from the conserved cysteine through the conserved F or W. D genes are given only for firm matches. Not every row has a clone size; where given, it reads once, few, many or a size class.

TRBV6-5	TRBJ2-5	TRBD1	.	TGTGCCAGCAGCTGGACAGGGGGAGAGACCCAGTACTTC	CASSWTGGETQYF
TRBV6-6	TRBJ2-5	TRBD1	.	TGTGCCAGCAGTTACGAGACAGGGGCAGAGACCCAGTACTTC	CASSYETGAETQYF
TRBV7-2	TRBJ1-5	.	.	TGTGCCAGCAGCTTAGGGACAGCGAGCAATCAGCCCCAGCATTTT	CASSLGTASNQPQHF
TRBV18	TRBJ1-2	TRBD1	once	TGTGCCAGCTCACCATCCGACAGGGTTCTTTATGGCTACACCTTC	CASSPSDRVLYGYTF
TRBV5-4	TRBJ2-1	TRBD1	medium-sized	TGTGCCAGCAGCAGGGCCGGGACAGACAATGAGCAGTTCTTC	CASSRAGTDNEQFF
TRBV5-6	TRBJ1-1	TRBD1	.	TGTGCCAGCAGCTACAGGGGAACAGGTGAAGCTTTCTTT	CASSYRGTGEAFF
TRBV9	TRBJ1-3	.	medium-sized	TGTGCCAGCAGCGGATACAGTCATGTGGCATTCGGAAACACCATATATTTT	CASSGYSHVAFGNTIYF
TRBV29-1	TRBJ2-5	TRBD1	once	TGCAGCGTTGAAGTTCCTCAGACAGGGGGCTCGGGGACCCAGTACTTC	CSVEVPQTGGSGTQYF
TRBV4-1	TRBJ2-3	.	once	TGCGCCAGCAGCCCCATCGGAGTCACAGATACGCAGTATTTT	CASSPIGVTDTQYF
TRBV7-9	TRBJ2-3	TRBD2	.	TGTGCCAGCAGCCTCCGGGGGGTTACAGATACGCAGTATTTT	CASSLRGVTDTQYF
TRBV25-1	TRBJ1-6	TRBD1	few	TGTGCCAGCAGTCTTGGAGGGGGCCTGGCACCCCTCCACTTT	CASSLGGGLAPLHF
TRBV29-1	TRBJ2-3	.	once	TGCAGCGTTGTCGGGGGAAGCACAGATACGCAGTATTTT	CSVVGGSTDTQYF
TRBV6-5	TRBJ2-5	TRBD2	once	TGTGCCAGCAGTGCGGGACTAGCTCGAGAGACCCAGTACTTC	CASSAGLARETQYF
TRBV4-1	TRBJ1-4	.	.	TGCGCCAGCAGCCAATCGGGTGGAGGTGGAAAACTGTTTTTT	CASSQSGGGGKLFF
TRBV5-4	TRBJ1-1	.	.	TGTGCCAGCAGCTTGGAACTGGGGGCTCGCACTGAAGCTTTCTTT	CASSLELGARTEAFF
TRBV28	TRBJ2-3	.	.	TGTGCCAGCAGTTTAAGCGAGACCCTCACAGATACGCAGTATTTT	CASSLSETLTDTQYF
TRBV27	TRBJ2-3	TRBD1	.	TGTGCCAGCAGTTCTGGACAGGGAACTAGCACAGATACGCAGTATTTT	CASSSGQGTSTDTQYF
TRBV2	TRBJ1-5	.	.	TGTGCCAGCCGGGGGGCCGTTAGCAATCAGCCCCAGCATTTT	CASRGAVSNQPQHF
TRBV4-3	TRBJ2-1	.	few	TGCGCCAGCAGCCATGCCCGGGTGTCCTACAATGAGCAGTTCTTC	CASSHARVSYNEQFF